The next 13 T cell receptor beta chains were all read from a single sample in a study of PD-1 blockade in classical Hodgkin lymphoma. Generated by immunoSEQ multiplex PCR, the TCRdb table keeps only in-frame clones and is missing some. In the table there are 95,000 to 100,000 clones, around 88% of which are singletons. All trial patients relapsed after autologous stem cell transplantation. This sample comprised peripheral blood mononuclear cells (PBMCs), obtained before the second cycle of nivolumab. These receptor sequences come from a human donor with classical Hodgkin lymphoma.

The chain links TRBV7-9 to TRBJ2-1; D unresolved. Germline V gene data show CDR1 as SEHNR and CDR2 as FQNEAQ (reference sequence). Deletions cut 0 bases from V and 10 bases from J, with 10 bases between. This CDR3 has 13 residues. The CDR3 nucleotides read TGTGCCAGCAGCTTAGCCCCCCCCGAGGAGCAGTTCTTC. Translating gives CASSLAPPEEQFF.

The rearrangement joins TRBV5-4 to TRBJ2-7, with D perhaps matching TRBD1 (6 bases). The CDR3 covers 13 residues. Germline CDR1 is SGHNT and CDR2 is YYREEE (reference sequence). V was trimmed by 3 bases and J by 3 bases, leaving 10 bases between them. The CDR3 sequence is CASSSGANYEQYF. The CDR3, as DNA: TGTGCCAGCAGCTCAGGGGCTAACTACGAGCAGTACTTC.

The rearrangement uses TRBV19 and TRBJ2-3; 10 bases line up with TRBD2. Germline CDR1 reads LNHDA; CDR2 reads SQIVND (reference sequence). Trimming at V came to 10 bases and at J to 6 bases, leaving 10 bases not matched to a gene. This CDR3 has 14 residues. CDR3 amino acids: CATSGYSGGDTQYF. The DNA for the CDR3 is TGTGCCACCTCTGGGTATAGCGGGGGGGATACGCAGTATTTT.

V and J are TRBV13 and TRBJ1-1; D remains ambiguous. Trimming pared 2 bases from V and 3 bases from J, leaving 10 bases between. Germline CDR1 and CDR2: PRHDT and FYEKMQ (reference sequence). This CDR3 spans 14 amino acids. CDR3 in amino acids: CASSLLNRHTEAFF. Written as DNA, the CDR3 is TGTGCCAGCAGCTTACTGAACCGACACACTGAAGCTTTCTTT.

The chain links TRBV5-1 to TRBJ2-5; TRBD1 might be the D (6 bases). The better agreement between TRBJ2-7 and the DNA end casts doubt on the J call. The germline V gene encodes CDR1 SGHRS and CDR2 YFSETQ. There are 13 residues in the CDR3. CDR3 coding DNA: TGCGCCAGCAGAGGGACAATTAAATACGAGCAGTACTTC. Translated, it gives CASRGTIKYEQYF.

J is TRBJ2-5 and V is TRBV9; 9 bases are a match to TRBD1. V trimming: 3 bases; J trimming: 3 bases; junction bases outside the gene matches: 6. The CDR3 covers 15 residues. The germline CDR1 and CDR2 sequences are SGDLS and YYNGEE. The CDR3 region has the DNA TGTGCCAGCAGCGCAACCGGGACAGGGAAAGAGACCCAGTACTTC. Translated, it gives CASSATGTGKETQYF.

The chain couples TRBV5-1 to TRBJ1-1; D is unclear. Germline V lookup: CDR1 SGHRS, CDR2 YFSETQ. Trimming took off 6 bases at V and 0 bases at J, with 9 bases between the two ends. The CDR3 runs to 13 residues. The chain's CDR3 is CASTGTVNTEAFF. The CDR3 DNA reads as TGCGCCAGCACCGGCACAGTGAACACTGAAGCTTTCTTT.

The rearrangement links TRBV5-1 to TRBJ1-2; TRBD1 matches at 8 bases. V gave up 4 bases and J gave up 8 bases; unmatched junction bases: 7. The CDR3 spans 13 residues. The germline V gene encodes CDR1 SGHRS and CDR2 YFSETQ. CDR3 bases: TGCGCCAGCAGCCCAGGGGGCCCGGTGGGCTACACCTTC. Translated: CASSPGGPVGYTF.

This rearrangement joins TRBV28 to TRBJ1-2; TRBD1 is a possible D gene (5 bases). The V gene lost 1 base and the J gene lost 5 bases, with 14 bases spanning the gap. CDR1 is MDHEN and CDR2 is SYDVKM in the germline V gene. The CDR3 sequence is 15 residues long. The CDR3 DNA is TGTGCCAGCAGTTTATCCAGTGGGGCGGGATATGGCTACACCTTC. This gives the protein CASSLSSGAGYGYTF.

V and J are TRBV7-7 and TRBJ2-2; D may correspond to TRBD1 or TRBD2 (5 bases each). CDR1 and CDR2 (germline): SSHAT, FNYEAQ (reference sequence). V lost 5 bases and J lost 0, with 7 bases in between. The CDR3 extends over 14 amino acids. CDR3 sequence (DNA): TGTGCCAGCAGCCCGGGACCGAACACCGGGGAGCTGTTTTTT. It codes for CASSPGPNTGELFF.

The gene calls are TRBV6-4 and TRBJ2-1; TRBD2 matches 9 bases. Trimming took 6 bases from V and 4 from J; bases not matched to a gene: 7. The CDR3 length is 15 residues. Germline V gene lookup returns CDR1 MRHNA and CDR2 SNTAGT. The CDR3 here is CASRRSGGEYNEQFF. DNA for the CDR3: TGTGCCAGCAGACGTAGCGGGGGCGAATACAATGAGCAGTTCTTC.

This sequence joins TRBV2 and TRBJ2-5; 9 nucleotides line up with TRBD1. The end of the DNA fits TRBJ2-7 better, so the J call may be wrong. Germline CDR1 and CDR2: SNHLY and FYNNEI. The CDR3 has 15 amino acids. CDR3 sequence (DNA): TGTGCCAGCAGTGAGGGGACAGGGAGTTTCTACGAGCAGTACTTC. Its protein product is CASSEGTGSFYEQYF.

This chain uses TRBV6-1 with TRBJ2-3; the D gene is possibly TRBD2 (6 bases). This CDR3 region has 15 residues. The germline V gene encodes CDR1 MNHNS and CDR2 SASEGT. V was cut by 8 bases and J by 5 bases, with 20 bases left in between. The CDR3 reads CASSGTLTSEDTQYF. The CDR3, as DNA: TGTGCCAGCTCAGGGACTCTCACGTCGGAAGATACGCAGTATTTT.